Sequencing of this T cell receptor (beta chain) was carried out in a study of blood T cell repertoires in COVID-19. Study details: COVID-19 samples collected from the United States, Italy and Spain covered acute and convalescent phases. The analysed material was cDNA or gDNA that came from T cells, B-cell-depleted T cells, or PBMCs.

The germline V gene has CDR1 SGHNT and CDR2 YYREEE (reference sequence). The CDR3 runs to 17 residues. V trimming: 4 bases; J trimming: 0 bases; junction bases outside the gene matches: 12. In the original processing: How many nucleated cells were present was estimated from reference gene primer amplification. Libraries were prepared by immunoSEQ multiplex PCR; TCRdb keeps only in-frame clonotypes and omits some of them. That table supplies the V and J calls and clone size; D and trimming were determined from the DNA. The sample carries 70,000 to 90,000 clones, 80% to 90% recorded once. The source of this sequence is a man in his 60s with acute or convalescent COVID-19. Sequencing was carried out using peripheral blood. The chain joins TRBV5-4 to TRBJ1-1; 7 bases are a match to TRBD1. CDR3 protein: CASSPLTPGQMNTEAFF. The CDR3 DNA follows: TGTGCCAGCAGCCCACTTACACCGGGACAGATGAACACTGAAGCTTTCTTT. Looking up the rest from reference TRBV5-4 and TRBJ1-1 gives the full variable domain: ETGVTQSPTHLIKTRGQQVTLRCSSQSGHNTVSWYQQALGQGPQFIFQYYREEENGRGNFPPRFSGLQFPNYSSELNVNALELDDSALYLCASSPLTPGQMNTEAFFGQGTRLTVV.